Presented here are 23 T cell receptor beta chains from one specimen sequenced in a study of T cell responses to AZD1222 COVID-19 vaccine (dated by TCRdb to 2020 to 2023). Libraries were built with the immunoSEQ multiplex PCR assay. TCRdb stores this immuneACCESS table with in-frame sequences only. Part of the clones is absent; in the studies checked, under half of the shortfall reflects unresolved V genes, and no reason is known for the rest. The sample table holds around 170,000 clones, of which about 86% were seen once. Jointly, the top ten make up 11% of the sample. The intended sense of this specimen's time point label: about 28 days (+/-7) after the second vaccine dose. Sequencing used peripheral blood, obtained 28 days after the second AZD1222 dose. The origin of the receptors is an adult who received the AZD1222 COVID-19 vaccine.

This clone came up once. The chain has TRBV5-4 and TRBJ1-3; D is perhaps TRBD1 (6 bases). CDR1 is SGHNT, CDR2 YYREEE, per germline (reference sequence). Trimming took 4 bases from V and 3 from J, leaving 17 bases between them. The CDR3 consists of 16 residues. CDR3 sequence: CASSLDRPAGGNTIYF. As DNA, the CDR3 is TGTGCCAGCAGCCTAGACAGGCCCGCGGGTGGAAACACCATATATTTT.

The J gene is TRBJ1-1, the V gene TRBV4-1; unclear D gene. The V end was cut by 6 bases, the J end by 0 bases, with 11 bases between. This CDR3 contains 14 residues. CDR1 is MGHRA, CDR2 YSYEKL, per germline. The CDR3 DNA sequence: TGCGCCAGCAGTAGTGATGGGATGAACACTGAAGCTTTCTTT. Translation: CASSSDGMNTEAFF.

This clone was seen once. The J gene is TRBJ1-6, the V gene TRBV7-9; 7 nucleotides line up with TRBD1. This CDR3 spans 14 amino acids. Losses at the gene ends were 3 bases for V and 7 bases for J; bases not matched to a gene: 3. CDR1 SEHNR and CDR2 FQNEAQ come from the germline V gene (reference sequence). CDR3 region: CASSFAGGNSPLHF. DNA of the CDR3: TGTGCCAGCAGCTTCGCAGGGGGGAATTCACCCCTCCACTTT.

The rearrangement uses TRBV7-9 and TRBJ2-3; perhaps D is TRBD1 or TRBD2 (6 bases each). CDR3 size: 16 residues. Per germline, CDR1 SEHNR and CDR2 FQNEAQ (reference sequence). Trimming stripped 3 bases from V and 2 bases from J, with 15 bases between. CDR3 DNA sequence: TGTGCCAGCAGCTTTTACGGGGGCATCAACACAGATACGCAGTATTTT. The encoded protein is CASSFYGGINTDTQYF.

This clone showed up just once. The J gene is TRBJ2-5, the V gene TRBV7-8, with D unclear. CDR1 and CDR2 from the germline V gene are SGHVS and FQNEAQ. Trimming took off 5 bases at V and 5 bases at J, with 12 bases between the two ends. The CDR3 runs to 13 residues. This CDR3 is CASSPLGTETQYF. CDR3 sequence (DNA): TGTGCCAGCAGCCCCCTGGGTACCGAGACCCAGTACTTC.

This rearrangement joins TRBV7-3 to TRBJ1-2; perhaps TRBD1 as D (5 bases). The CDR3 is made up of 13 amino acids. Germline CDR1 SGHTA, CDR2 FQGTGA. The V gene lost 2 bases and the J gene lost 7 bases, with 11 bases spanning the gap. The DNA for the CDR3 is TGTGCCAGCAGCTTAGACAGATTGTCTGGCTACACCTTC. It yields the protein CASSLDRLSGYTF.

This chain connects TRBV5-1 to TRBJ2-1; D gene unclear. Between the trimmed V and J ends, which lost 2 bases and 5 bases, there was a span of 11 bases. Germline-derived CDR1 and CDR2 are SGHRS and YFSETQ. CDR3 length: 14 residues. The CDR3 coding sequence is TGCGCCAGCAGCTTACTGGACCTTAACAATGAGCAGTTCTTC. Its protein is CASSLLDLNNEQFF.

The chain joins TRBV2 to TRBJ2-1; a weak D match, TRBD1 (6 bases). The CDR3 runs to 15 residues. V was trimmed by 6 bases and J by 7 bases, leaving 19 bases between them. Germline V lookup: CDR1 SNHLY, CDR2 FYNNEI. The chain's CDR3 is CASRFRDTPENEQFF. Written as DNA, the CDR3 is TGTGCCAGCAGGTTCCGGGACACCCCTGAGAATGAGCAGTTCTTC.

This chain links TRBV21-1 with TRBJ2-1; the DNA was not compared with TRBD1, the D call given in the table. TRBV21-1 is annotated as a pseudogene. This CDR3 region has 16 residues. The CDR3 DNA sequence: TGTGCCAGCAGCAAAAATGAGGGGGCGAACACAAATGAGCAGTTCTTC. It yields the protein CASSKNEGANTNEQFF.

This rearrangement joins TRBV6-2 or TRBV6-3 to TRBJ2-7; the D gene is possibly TRBD1 (5 bases). Germline V gene lookup returns CDR1 MNHEY and CDR2 SVGEGT. The CDR3 is made up of 14 amino acids. Trimming took off 0 bases at V and 6 bases at J, with 12 bases between the two ends. The DNA for the CDR3 is TGTGCCAGCAGTTACTCGGCCAGGGCGAGCGAGCAGTACTTC. This codes for CASSYSARASEQYF.

V and J are TRBV7-2 and TRBJ2-7; tentatively, D is TRBD1 or TRBD2 (5 bases each). Germline V gene sequence: CDR1 SGHTA, CDR2 FQGNSA. The CDR3 sequence is 14 residues long. The V gene lost 5 bases and the J gene lost 3 bases, with 14 bases spanning the gap. This CDR3 reads CASSRRLGDYEQYF. For the CDR3, the DNA is TGTGCCAGCAGCCGCCGGTTGGGGGACTACGAGCAGTACTTC. The whole variable domain, filled in from reference TRBV7-2 and TRBJ2-7, reads GAGVSQSPSNKVTEKGKDVELRCDPISGHTALYWYRQSLGQGLEFLIYFQGNSAPDKSGLPSDRFSAERTGGSVSTLTIQRTQQEDSAVYLCASSRRLGDYEQYFGPGTRLTVT.

The chain uses TRBV20-1 and TRBJ1-2, with D tentatively TRBD1 (5 bases). This CDR3 spans 11 amino acids. V gave up 4 bases and J gave up 4 bases, with 7 bases separating them. Germline CDR1 reads DFQATT; CDR2 reads SNEGSKA (reference sequence). CDR3 sequence (DNA): TGCAGTGCTATCGGGACCTATGGCTACACCTTC. Encoded protein: CSAIGTYGYTF.

The J gene is TRBJ1-1, the V gene TRBV7-9; 9 nucleotides line up with TRBD1. Looked up from germline, CDR1 is SEHNR and CDR2 is FQNEAQ (reference sequence). V dropped 0 bases and J dropped 14; count of bases not matched to a gene: 4. There are 12 residues in the CDR3. The CDR3, as DNA: TGTGCCAGCAGCTTAGCAGACAGGGGGTCCTTCTTT. Amino acids: CASSLADRGSFF. The full variable domain, completed using reference TRBV7-9 and TRBJ1-1, is DTGVSQNPRHKITKRGQNVTFRCDPISEHNRLYWYRQTLGQGPEFLTYFQNEAQLEKSRLLSDRFSAERPKGSFSTLEIQRTEQGDSAMYLCASSLADRGSFFGQGTRLTVV.

This chain uses TRBV5-1 with TRBJ1-6, with D uncertain. The CDR3 runs to 14 residues. V shed 3 bases and J shed 5 bases, with 9 bases lying between them. The germline gives CDR1 SGHRS, CDR2 YFSETQ. The chain's CDR3 is CASSSRFDNSPLHF. CDR3 nucleotides: TGCGCCAGCAGCTCGCGGTTCGATAATTCACCCCTCCACTTT.

This clone was seen just once. The chain uses TRBV9 and TRBJ1-6; D is ambiguous. The V end lost 0 bases, the J end lost 7 bases, and 11 bases lay between the germline ends. The CDR3 covers 15 residues. Germline loops: CDR1 SGDLS, CDR2 YYNGEE. The CDR3 region has the DNA TGTGCCAGCAGCGTAGGTTTGGCACAAAATTCACCCCTCCACTTT. It is translated as CASSVGLAQNSPLHF. The whole variable domain, remainder taken from reference TRBV9 and TRBJ1-6, is DSGVTQTPKHLITATGQRVTLRCSPRSGDLSVYWYQQSLDQGLQFLIQYYNGEERAKGNILERFSAQQFPDLHSELNLSSLELGDSALYFCASSVGLAQNSPLHFGNGTRLTVT.

This clone was counted between two and nine times. This sequence joins TRBV5-1 and TRBJ1-2; TRBD1 is a possible D gene (6 bases). Trimming stripped 6 bases from V and 4 bases from J, with 13 bases between. This CDR3 has 13 amino acids. Germline lookup yields CDR1 SGHRS and CDR2 YFSETQ. DNA of the CDR3: TGCGCCAGCAAGATGACAGGTTCCTATGGCTACACCTTC. Translating it yields CASKMTGSYGYTF.

The chain uses TRBV18 and TRBJ1-5, with 7 bases fitting TRBD1. Losses at the gene ends were 4 bases for V and 10 bases for J; bases not matched to a gene: 10. Germline-derived CDR1 and CDR2 are KGHSH and LQKENI. There are 14 residues in the CDR3. Written as DNA, the CDR3 is TGTGCCAGCTCACAAAGGGGGCCTCTCGATCCCCAGCATTTT. It encodes CASSQRGPLDPQHF.

This chain links TRBV30 with TRBJ1-1; 12 bases are a match to TRBD1. The CDR3 contains 14 residues. Germline V lookup: CDR1 GTSNPN, CDR2 SVGIG (reference sequence). Unmatched junction bases numbered 9, after V lost 1 base and J lost 12 bases. Here the CDR3 reads CAWSATGTGGGSFF. CDR3 nucleotide sequence: TGTGCCTGGAGTGCAACCGGGACAGGGGGCGGTTCTTTCTTT.

There are a few counts of this clone. The chain has TRBV7-2 and TRBJ2-2, with 8 positions matching TRBD2. The CDR3 runs to 13 residues. The trim removed 11 bases at V and 0 bases at J, leaving 2 bases unmatched. Germline CDR1 is SGHTA and CDR2 is FQGNSA. The CDR3 DNA sequence: TGTGCCGCGGGGGGACCGAACACCGGGGAGCTGTTTTTT. Its protein product is CAAGGPNTGELFF.

The chain joins TRBV6-6 to TRBJ2-1; 7 nucleotides agree with TRBD1. The germline V gene encodes CDR1 MNHNY and CDR2 SVGAGI (reference sequence). V gave up 2 bases and J gave up 3 bases; unmatched junction bases: 7. There are 16 residues in the CDR3. The CDR3 sequence: CASSYVQGIDYNEQFF. In DNA, the CDR3 is TGTGCCAGCAGTTACGTACAGGGGATCGACTACAATGAGCAGTTCTTC.

This clone came up a few times. The V call is TRBV4-2, the J call TRBJ1-2; D is perhaps TRBD1 (6 bases). The CDR3 has 16 amino acids. Trimming removed 0 bases at V and 2 bases at J, with 13 bases between. In germline, CDR1 is LGHNA, CDR2 YNFKEQ. In DNA, the CDR3 is TGTGCCAGCAGCCAAGATAGTGCCGGACAGAACTATGGCTACACCTTC. It translates to CASSQDSAGQNYGYTF.

The CDR3 is CASMSGTGAFEAFF. Written as DNA, the CDR3 is TGCGCCAGCATGTCCGGGACAGGGGCTTTTGAAGCTTTCTTT. The chain has TRBV5-1 and TRBJ1-1, with TRBD1 identical over 10 bases. The CDR3 consists of 14 residues. The germline gives CDR1 SGHRS, CDR2 YFSETQ. Germline trimming cut 6 bases from V and 7 bases from J; bases unmatched to any gene: 9.

This chain links TRBV6-5 with TRBJ2-7, with D unclear. Germline V lookup: CDR1 MNHEY, CDR2 SVGAGI. This CDR3 is built from 13 residues. The germline V and J ends were trimmed by 6 bases and 3 bases, with 12 bases remaining between them. The CDR3 sequence is CASRPPGLYEQYF. The CDR3 coding sequence is TGTGCCAGCAGACCCCCGGGTCTCTACGAGCAGTACTTC.